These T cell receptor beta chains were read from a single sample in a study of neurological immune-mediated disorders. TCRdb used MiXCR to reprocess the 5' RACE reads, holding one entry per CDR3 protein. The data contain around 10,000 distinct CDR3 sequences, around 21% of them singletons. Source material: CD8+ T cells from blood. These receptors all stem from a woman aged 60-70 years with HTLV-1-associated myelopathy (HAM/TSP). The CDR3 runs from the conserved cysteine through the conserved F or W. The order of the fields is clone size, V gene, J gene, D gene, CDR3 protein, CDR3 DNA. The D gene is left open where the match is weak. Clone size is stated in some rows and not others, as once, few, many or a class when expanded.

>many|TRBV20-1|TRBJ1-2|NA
CSARDTAGLNYGYTF
TGCAGTGCTAGAGACACGGCCGGCCTTAACTATGGCTACACCTTC
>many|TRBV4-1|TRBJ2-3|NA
CASSQYGAAGTDTQYF
TGCGCCAGCAGCCAATATGGAGCGGCAGGCACAGATACGCAGTATTTT
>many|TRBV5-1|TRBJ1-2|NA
CASSLDDSNYGYTF
TGCGCCAGCAGCTTGGATGACAGCAACTATGGCTACACCTTC
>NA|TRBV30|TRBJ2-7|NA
CAWSPRAYEQYF
TGTGCCTGGAGCCCCAGGGCTTACGAGCAGTACTTC
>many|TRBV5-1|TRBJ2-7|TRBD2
CASSRRGGLEIYEQYF
TGCGCCAGCAGCCGTCGGGGGGGCCTGGAGATCTACGAGCAGTACTTC
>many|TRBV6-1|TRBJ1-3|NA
CASSEEENSGNTIYF
TGTGCCAGCAGTGAAGAGGAGAACTCTGGAAACACCATATATTTT
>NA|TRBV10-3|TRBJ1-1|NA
CAISTTDLNTEAFF
TGTGCCATCAGTACGACAGACCTGAACACTGAAGCTTTCTTT
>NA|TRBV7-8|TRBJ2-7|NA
CASSPSVGIFSYEQYF
TGTGCCAGCAGCCCTTCAGTAGGGATATTCTCCTACGAGCAGTACTTC
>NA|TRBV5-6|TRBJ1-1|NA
CASSFYICSASWVSEAFF
NA
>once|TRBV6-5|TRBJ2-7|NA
CASSRGVGYEQYF
TGTGCCAGCTCCCGAGGTGTGGGCTACGAGCAGTACTTC
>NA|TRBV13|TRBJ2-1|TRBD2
CASSPYGQASGEYNEQFF
TGTGCCAGCAGCCCCTACGGGCAGGCTAGCGGGGAGTACAATGAGCAGTTCTTC
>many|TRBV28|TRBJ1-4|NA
CASGFNEKLFF
TGTGCCAGCGGCTTTAATGAAAAACTGTTTTTT
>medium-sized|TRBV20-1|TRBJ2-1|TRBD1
CSARDQDRALYNEQFF
TGCAGTGCTAGAGACCAGGACAGGGCCCTCTACAATGAGCAGTTCTTC